The clone carrying this T cell receptor (beta chain) has at least ten counts. Its specificity is unknown. The data belong to a study of T-cell reconstitution after alpha-beta-depleted transplantation in children. Construction of the TCRbeta library involved unique molecular identifiers. TCRdb passed the PCR reads through MiXCR, listing each CDR3 protein once. Altogether around 450,000 distinct CDR3 sequences are present, about 10% being singletons, with the ten largest covering 2% to 2.5%. Study conclusions and caveats: Reportedly, alpha-beta T cells present about two months post-transplant originated from several hundred expanded clones of graft origin. Fresh T-cell production supplied most of the T-cell counts and diversity seen one year after transplant. Surviving recipient T cells and thymic progenitors underlay high day-60 TCRbeta diversity in some patients.

CDR3 length: 15 amino acids. Germline V lookup: CDR1 SGHRS, CDR2 YFSETQ. Trimming removed 0 bases from V and 4 bases from J, with 11 bases in between. This specimen consisted of PBMCs, obtained before TCRalphabeta/CD19-depleted stem cell transplant. The sequence was collected from a child aged 2-15 years with inherited bone marrow failure, due to receive a stem cell transplant. This chain connects TRBV5-1 to TRBJ2-1, with D perhaps being TRBD1 or TRBD2 (5 bases each). Written as DNA, the CDR3 is TGCGCCAGCAGCTTGGAGGGGACGGCTTACAATGAGCAGTTCTTC. It yields the protein CASSLEGTAYNEQFF.